The 12 T cell receptor beta chains in this list originate from one sample, sequenced in a study of T cell changes during pregnancy in multiple sclerosis (dated by TCRdb to between 2017 and 2020). Libraries were prepared through the immunoSEQ multiplex PCR assay. TCRdb's version of the immuneACCESS table is confined to in-frame rearrangements and falls short of the full clone set. An unresolved V gene accounts for under half of the shortfall where checked; the remainder is of unknown origin. In this sample the table shows more than 80,000 clones, roughly 90% of which occur a single time. The top ten clones comprise less than 2% of the sample. This specimen was peripheral blood, taken in the first trimester of pregnancy. The receptors originated from a female donor with multiple sclerosis, enrolled in a pregnancy study.

This rearrangement joins TRBV2 to TRBJ1-1; 7 nucleotides match TRBD1. With 9 bases clipped from V and 11 bases from J, the junction kept 9 bases outside the gene matches. The germline gives CDR1 SNHLY, CDR2 FYNNEI. CDR3 size: 11 residues. This CDR3 is CAREGAQNAFF. CDR3 coding DNA: TGTGCCAGGGAGGGGGCGCAGAATGCTTTCTTT. The full variable domain, in which reference TRBV2 and TRBJ1-1 provide the parts outside the CDR3, is EPEVTQTPSHQVTQMGQEVILRCVPISNHLYFYWYRQILGQKVEFLVSFYNNEISEKSEIFDDQFSVERPDGSNFTLKIRSTKLEDSAMYFCAREGAQNAFFGQGTRLTVV.

The rearrangement links TRBV2 to TRBJ1-2; D possibly corresponds to TRBD1 (5 bases). CDR1 is SNHLY, CDR2 FYNNEI, per germline. CDR3 length: 16 residues. Trimming left V 7 bases short and J 4 bases short, with 22 bases between. The CDR3 region has the DNA TGTGCCAGCATTGGGTTGAGACGGACGGGGGGCTATGGCTACACCTTC. It yields the protein CASIGLRRTGGYGYTF.

This chain links TRBV6-1 with TRBJ2-5; 8 nucleotides line up with TRBD2. V was clipped by 3 bases and J by 2 bases; unmatched bases: 5. The CDR3 is made up of 15 amino acids. The germline V gene encodes CDR1 MNHNS and CDR2 SASEGT. The DNA of the CDR3 is TGTGCCAGCAGTGATAACGGGAGGGTTCAAGAGACCCAGTACTTC. As protein: CASSDNGRVQETQYF.

This chain connects TRBV5-4 to TRBJ2-2, with 11 bases lining up with TRBD1. Germline V lookup: CDR1 SGHNT, CDR2 YYREEE (reference sequence). With V trimmed by 4 bases and J by 2 bases, 4 bases remained unmatched. This CDR3 is built from 16 residues. The CDR3 loop reads CASSMGQGVNTGELFF. The CDR3 bases are TGTGCCAGCAGCATGGGACAGGGGGTCAACACCGGGGAGCTGTTTTTT.

The chain has TRBV14 and TRBJ1-1; perhaps TRBD1 as D (5 bases). Trimming took 4 bases from V and 0 from J, leaving 9 bases between them. Germline V gives CDR1 SGHDN, CDR2 FVKESK. The CDR3 has 14 amino acids. CDR3 in amino acids: CASSLAGLNTEAFF. The CDR3 DNA is TGTGCCAGCAGCCTGGCAGGGCTGAACACTGAAGCTTTCTTT.

The chain combines TRBV6-1 with TRBJ1-1; 9 bases line up with TRBD1. V lost 6 bases, J lost 4 bases, and 3 bases stayed unmatched. The germline gives CDR1 MNHNS, CDR2 SASEGT. The CDR3 covers 13 residues. The CDR3 DNA sequence: TGTGCCAGCAGGACGACAGGGGGCACTGAAGCTTTCTTT. Encoded protein: CASRTTGGTEAFF.

This rearrangement joins TRBV5-6 to TRBJ2-3; TRBD2 matches 9 bases. The V and J ends lost 0 bases and 7 bases, in that order; junction bases with no gene match: 9. Looked up from germline, CDR1 is SGHDT and CDR2 is YYEEEE. CDR3 length: 16 residues. The CDR3 region has the DNA TGTGCCAGCAGCTTGGTACCTAGCGGGGTGGGATATACGCAGTATTTT. It codes for CASSLVPSGVGYTQYF.

In its sample, this clone was seen a few times. The V call is TRBV30, the J call TRBJ1-1, with D possibly matching TRBD1 (6 bases). V lost 2 bases, J lost 1 base, and 8 bases lay in between. The CDR3 covers 13 residues. Germline V gives CDR1 GTSNPN, CDR2 SVGIG (reference sequence). The chain's CDR3 is CAWSTTGNTEAFF. The CDR3, as DNA: TGTGCCTGGAGTACGACAGGGAACACTGAAGCTTTCTTT.

V gene TRBV4-1 combines with J gene TRBJ2-7; TRBD1 might be the D (6 bases). This CDR3 spans 13 amino acids. Germline V gene data show CDR1 as MGHRA and CDR2 as YSYEKL. V was cut by 1 base and J by 6 bases, with 10 bases left in between. The CDR3 bases are TGCGCCAGCAGCCAAGGTTTAGGGGGCGAGCAGTACTTC. It is translated as CASSQGLGGEQYF.

There are a few counts of this clone. This chain links TRBV4-2 with TRBJ2-1, with 9 bases that match TRBD2. Germline V CDR1 and CDR2: LGHNA, YNFKEQ. This CDR3 region has 15 residues. The trim removed 0 bases at V and 6 bases at J, leaving 3 bases unmatched. The CDR3 coding sequence is TGTGCCAGCAGCCAAGATGCGGGAGGGCCCAATGAGCAGTTCTTC. Translated: CASSQDAGGPNEQFF.

The chain links TRBV5-1 to TRBJ2-1, with 7 bases aligning to TRBD2. Germline lookup yields CDR1 SGHRS and CDR2 YFSETQ. J gave up 3 bases and V 6 bases, and 12 bases lay outside the gene matches. This CDR3 comprises 16 residues. The CDR3, as DNA: TGCGCCAGCATGACTAGCCCGAGGATAGACTACAATGAGCAGTTCTTC. Translated, it gives CASMTSPRIDYNEQFF.

The V call is TRBV25-1, the J call TRBJ2-5, with D perhaps TRBD1 (5 bases). V dropped 5 bases and J dropped 4 bases, with 14 bases sitting between them. This CDR3 comprises 14 residues. Germline CDR1 MGHDK, CDR2 SYGVNS. CDR3 nucleotides: TGTGCCAGCAGTAACCCCCGTGGGGCAGAGACCCAGTACTTC. This codes for CASSNPRGAETQYF.